Each of the 26 T cell receptor beta chains below was sequenced from the same sample in a study of blood T cell repertoires in COVID-19. TCRdb keeps only in-frame clones here, not all; method: immunoSEQ multiplex PCR. The sample records 270,000 or so clones, approximately 86% being singletons. The sequenced sample consisted of peripheral blood. The receptors were gathered from a man aged 35-49 years with active or convalescent COVID-19.

V gene TRBV11-3 combines with J gene TRBJ2-1, with 7 bases identical to TRBD2. The germline V gene encodes CDR1 SGHNT and CDR2 YENEEA. The CDR3 covers 16 residues. J gave up 5 bases and V 3 bases, and 10 bases lay outside the gene matches. The CDR3 loop is CASSFEAGARDNEQFF. The CDR3 region has the DNA TGTGCCAGCAGCTTTGAGGCGGGAGCGAGGGACAATGAGCAGTTCTTC.

This clone showed up just a few times. This rearrangement joins TRBV6-2 or TRBV6-3 to TRBJ1-5; D remains unclear. The CDR3 runs 14 residues. Germline values: CDR1 MNHEY, CDR2 SVGEGT. Trimming stripped 5 bases from V and 2 bases from J, with 10 bases between. DNA for the CDR3: TGTGCCAGCAGTCCCGGGGTGGGCAATCAGCCCCAGCATTTT. It yields the protein CASSPGVGNQPQHF.

The chain links TRBV27 to TRBJ1-1; 8 bases agree with TRBD1. V dropped 5 bases and J dropped 11; count of bases not matched to a gene: 13. The germline V gene encodes CDR1 MNHEY and CDR2 SMNVEV (reference sequence). The CDR3 is 14 residues long. CDR3 residues: CASSPFGQGMLAFF. Written as DNA, the CDR3 is TGTGCCAGCAGTCCTTTCGGACAGGGAATGTTGGCTTTCTTT.

This rearrangement joins TRBV5-5 to TRBJ2-1, with 8 nucleotides matching TRBD1. The CDR3 is 15 residues long. The germline gives CDR1 SGHKS, CDR2 YYEKEE (reference sequence). V lost 4 bases to trimming and J lost 5 bases; unmatched junction nucleotides: 8. Here the CDR3 reads CASSPRTGPDNEQFF. In nucleotides, the CDR3 is TGTGCCAGCAGCCCCCGGACAGGGCCCGACAATGAGCAGTTCTTC. Based on the CDR3 plus reference TRBV5-5 and TRBJ2-1, the full variable domain is DAGVTQSPTHLIKTRGQQVTLRCSPISGHKSVSWYQQVLGQGPQFIFQYYEKEERGRGNFPDRFSARQFPNYSSELNVNALLLGDSALYLCASSPRTGPDNEQFFGPGTRLTVL.

The chain combines TRBV28 with TRBJ1-1; no definite D call. With 2 bases removed from V and 1 base from J, the gap between germline ends came to 11 bases. The germline gives CDR1 MDHEN, CDR2 SYDVKM. CDR3 length: 15 amino acids. The CDR3: CASSLHTIKNTEAFF. The CDR3 DNA sequence: TGTGCCAGCAGTTTACACACGATCAAGAACACTGAAGCTTTCTTT.

The genes are TRBV27 and TRBJ1-2; no firm D call. The CDR3 has 13 amino acids. Trimming shortened V by 7 bases and J by 4 bases, and 13 bases separated the two germline ends. The germline CDR1 and CDR2 sequences are MNHEY and SMNVEV (reference sequence). This CDR3 is CASMPRAGYGYTF. The CDR3 DNA reads TGTGCCAGCATGCCTAGGGCGGGCTATGGCTACACCTTC.

The V and J genes are TRBV4-1 and TRBJ2-1, with 9 bases that match TRBD2. Germline V gene sequence: CDR1 MGHRA, CDR2 YSYEKL. The trim removed 3 bases at V and 5 bases at J, leaving 20 bases unmatched. The CDR3 is 20 amino acids. The CDR3 is CASSQLSHHLAGSQDNEQFF. The CDR3 DNA reads as TGCGCCAGCAGCCAGTTGTCCCATCACCTAGCGGGATCACAAGACAATGAGCAGTTCTTC.

The chain is built from TRBV19 and TRBJ1-3; D gene unclear. Germline V gene data show CDR1 as LNHDA and CDR2 as SQIVND (reference sequence). The CDR3 runs 15 residues. The V end lost 7 bases, the J end lost 1 base, and 14 bases lay between the germline ends. The CDR3 sequence is CASISVTRSGNTIYF. The CDR3 nucleotides read TGTGCCAGTATTTCAGTGACTCGATCTGGAAACACCATATATTTT.

The gene calls are TRBV30 and TRBJ1-2; D might be TRBD1 (5 bases). The CDR3 has 13 residues. V shed 3 bases and J shed 7 bases, with 15 bases lying between them. The V gene's germline CDR1 is GTSNPN and CDR2 SVGIG (reference sequence). The CDR3 DNA is TGTGCCTGGAGGATCAGGGTACCCGGTGGCTACACCTTC. Translation gives CAWRIRVPGGYTF.

The J gene is TRBJ1-2, the V gene TRBV12-5; D possibly corresponds to TRBD1 (6 bases). V was cut by 2 bases and J by 0 bases, with 13 bases left in between. This CDR3 spans 16 amino acids. Germline V gives CDR1 LGHNT, CDR2 FRNRAP. In DNA, the CDR3 is TGTGCTAGTGGTTTGCTACCGACAGGAACTAACTATGGCTACACCTTC. It encodes CASGLLPTGTNYGYTF.

The chain has TRBV3-1 (or the pseudogene TRBV3-2) and TRBJ2-3, with TRBD2 identical over 15 bases. With V trimmed by 4 bases and J by 4 bases, 3 bases remained unmatched. The CDR3 has 16 amino acids. The germline V gene encodes CDR1 LGHDT and CDR2 YNNKEL (reference sequence). Here the CDR3 DNA reads TGTGCCAGCAGCCTTCGGACTAGCGGGAGGGCAGATACGCAGTATTTT. Amino acid sequence: CASSLRTSGRADTQYF.

The rearrangement joins TRBV6-5 to TRBJ1-5; the D gene is possibly TRBD1 (6 bases). Germline V gives CDR1 MNHEY, CDR2 SVGAGI. V was cut by 6 bases and J by 7 bases, with 16 bases left in between. The CDR3 is made up of 14 amino acids. In nucleotides, the CDR3 is TGTGCCAGCAGGACCGGGACACCCAACCAGCCCCAGCATTTT. Translating gives CASRTGTPNQPQHF.

V usage is TRBV19 and J usage is TRBJ2-3; D uncertain. Germline-derived CDR1 and CDR2 are LNHDA and SQIVND (reference sequence). The CDR3 is made up of 15 amino acids. The V and J ends lost 2 bases and 4 bases respectively, with 13 bases between them. Written as DNA, the CDR3 is TGTGCCAGTAGTATATCACTCCCCCCGGCAGATACGCAGTATTTT. It encodes CASSISLPPADTQYF.

The V gene is TRBV30, the J gene TRBJ2-3; D is perhaps TRBD2 (6 bases). V was trimmed by 4 bases and J by 6 bases, leaving 11 bases between them. This CDR3 has 12 amino acids. Germline CDR1 is GTSNPN and CDR2 is SVGIG (reference sequence). As DNA, the CDR3 is TGTGCCTGGATGGGGGGTGTGGATACGCAGTATTTT. Its protein product is CAWMGGVDTQYF.

V is TRBV25-1 and J is TRBJ1-1, with D perhaps TRBD1 (5 bases). The CDR3 consists of 15 residues. Germline V gives CDR1 MGHDK, CDR2 SYGVNS. V lost 3 bases to trimming and J lost 6 bases, with 17 bases between them. The CDR3 coding sequence is TGTGCCAGCAGTGACTGGGGCAGGGTAGGGTCTGAAGCTTTCTTT. This encodes CASSDWGRVGSEAFF.

Only a few counts were recorded for this clone. The chain joins TRBV9 to TRBJ2-3; 10 bases are shared with TRBD1. CDR1 and CDR2 from the germline V gene are SGDLS and YYNGEE. V shed 3 bases, J shed 5 bases, and the junction held 9 bases outside the gene matches. The CDR3 runs 16 residues. DNA for the CDR3: TGTGCCAGCAGCGCAAAGGGACAGGGGCAGGGAGATACGCAGTATTTT. It is translated as CASSAKGQGQGDTQYF.

This chain connects TRBV5-1 to TRBJ1-6; no reliable D call. Germline loops: CDR1 SGHRS, CDR2 YFSETQ. Trimming left V 3 bases short and J 6 bases short, with 13 bases between. This CDR3 is 15 amino acids long. The CDR3 region is CASSSAGGPNSPLHF. CDR3 sequence (DNA): TGCGCCAGCAGCTCGGCGGGTGGACCTAATTCACCCCTCCACTTT.

The chain couples TRBV3-1 (or the pseudogene TRBV3-2) to TRBJ2-7; 7 positions match TRBD2. The germline V gene encodes CDR1 LGHDT and CDR2 YNNKEL (reference sequence). The CDR3 is 14 residues long. The trim removed 2 bases at V and 0 bases at J, leaving 1 base unmatched. CDR3 sequence (DNA): TGTGCCAGCAGCCAACGCGGGAGCTCCTACGAGCAGTACTTC. This codes for CASSQRGSSYEQYF.

This rearrangement joins TRBV4-1 to TRBJ2-3; no reliable D call. CDR1 and CDR2 from the germline V gene are MGHRA and YSYEKL. V lost 0 bases, J lost 4 bases, and 8 bases lay in between. CDR3 length equals 14 residues. This chain's CDR3 is CASSQEVAPDTQYF. The CDR3 nucleotides are TGCGCCAGCAGCCAAGAAGTAGCCCCAGATACGCAGTATTTT.

The rearrangement joins TRBV5-5 to TRBJ2-7; TRBD1 agrees at 7 bases. The CDR3 has 14 amino acids. From germline, CDR1 is SGHKS and CDR2 YYEKEE (reference sequence). V was clipped by 3 bases and J by 2 bases; unmatched bases: 5. CDR3 in DNA: TGTGCCAGCAGCTCCCGGGACAGCACCTACGAGCAGTACTTC. Translating gives CASSSRDSTYEQYF.

This rearrangement joins TRBV11-1 to TRBJ1-2; D possibly corresponds to TRBD1 (5 bases). V was shortened by 0 bases and J by 9 bases, with 11 bases between the two germline ends. Germline CDR1 and CDR2: SGHAT and FQDESV (reference sequence). The CDR3 extends over 13 amino acids. CDR3 sequence reads: CASSLAGLERYTF. The CDR3 DNA reads TGTGCCAGCAGCTTAGCGGGACTTGAACGCTACACCTTC.

The chain combines TRBV19 with TRBJ2-7, with D tentatively TRBD1 (6 bases). Trimming shortened V by 4 bases and J by 3 bases, and 16 bases separated the two germline ends. The CDR3 spans 15 residues. Germline V gives CDR1 LNHDA, CDR2 SQIVND (reference sequence). The CDR3 coding sequence is TGTGCCAGTAGTAAGACGAATCAGGGGTTCTACGAGCAGTACTTC. Translation: CASSKTNQGFYEQYF.

In regard to this clone: A read error may account for a junction end that differs from germline. V gene TRBV11-2 combines with J gene TRBJ1-2, with TRBD1 matching over 8 bases. This CDR3 has 13 residues. Per germline, CDR1 SGHAT and CDR2 FQNNGV. The CDR3 sequence is CASSLDRGYGYTF. In nucleotides, the CDR3 is TGTGCCAGCAGCCTAGACAGGGGATATGGCTACACCTTC. Based on the CDR3 plus reference TRBV11-2 and TRBJ1-2, the full variable domain is EAGVAQSPRYKIIEKRQSVAFWCNPISGHATLYWYQQILGQGPKLLIQFQNNGVVDDSQLPKDRFSAERLKGVDSTLKIQPAKLEDSAVYLCASSLDRGYGYTFGSGTRLTVV.

Written as DNA, the CDR3 is TGTGCCAAGGATACTCAGGGCGACTATGGCTACACCTTC. It yields the protein CAKDTQGDYGYTF. The gene calls are TRBV25-1 and TRBJ1-2; D may be TRBD1 (5 bases). V was pared by 10 bases and J by 3 bases, with 15 bases between. CDR3 size: 13 residues. CDR1 is MGHDK and CDR2 is SYGVNS in the germline V gene.

This rearrangement joins TRBV5-4 to TRBJ2-1; maybe TRBD2 (6 bases). This CDR3 has 15 residues. The V end was cut by 0 bases, the J end by 3 bases, with 10 bases between. CDR1 and CDR2 from the germline V gene are SGHNT and YYREEE (reference sequence). CDR3 in DNA: TGTGCCAGCAGCTTGGCGGGGGACCTCTACAATGAGCAGTTCTTC. Translation gives CASSLAGDLYNEQFF.

This clone has just one count. The chain couples TRBV3-1 (or the pseudogene TRBV3-2) to TRBJ1-2; D is perhaps TRBD1 (6 bases). CDR1 is LGHDT and CDR2 is YNNKEL in the germline V gene (reference sequence). Trimming cost V 3 bases and J 8 bases, with 16 bases left between them. This CDR3 contains 14 residues. CDR3 residues: CASSHTGPVGGYTF. In nucleotides, the CDR3 is TGTGCCAGCAGCCACACAGGGCCCGTGGGGGGCTACACCTTC.